This entry describes one T cell receptor (beta chain). In the study's own analysis: Amplification with reference gene primers provided the estimates of nucleated cell counts. This table comes from immunoSEQ multiplex PCR, and its TCRdb copy is limited to in-frame clones, with some not included. V, J and clone size are taken as reported in that table, and D and trimming were inferred from the DNA itself. The sample lists around 84,000 clones; 85% to 90% were seen once. This specimen comes from a study of blood T cell repertoires in COVID-19. Study as a whole: Sources were T cells, B-cell-depleted T cells, or PBMCs; the material itself was cDNA or gDNA.

Germline CDR1 LNHDA, CDR2 SQIVND (reference sequence). V lost 3 bases, J lost 6 bases, and 9 bases lay in between. CDR3 length: 14 residues. The receptor comes from a man in his forties or fifties with active COVID-19. The source material was peripheral blood. The chain couples TRBV19 to TRBJ1-6; D may be TRBD1 (5 bases). CDR3 in amino acids: CASSMGRGNSPLHF. Here the CDR3 DNA reads TGTGCCAGTAGTATGGGTAGGGGTAATTCACCCCTCCACTTT.